Detailed here is one TCR beta chain. Its antigen is not known. These data come from a study of shared clonotypes between healthy human individuals. The CDR3 is 14 residues long. Per germline, CDR1 MNHEY and CDR2 SVGAGI. V gave up 6 bases and J gave up 7 bases, with 13 bases separating them. Produced via immunoSEQ multiplex PCR; TCRdb's table is partial and in-frame only. The profile shows about 2.5 million clones, around 92% of them singletons. Study-level results: Larger richness was generally estimated for naive than memory subsets. Incompleteness in sorted-subset sequencing, despite large depth, was shown by rarefaction. The donor pool, a small one, limited the genetic and exposure-history diversity represented.

Sequenced material: naive CD4+ T cells from PBMCs. The subset: CD45RA+ positively selected. The chain recombines TRBV6-5 with TRBJ1-6, with D perhaps TRBD1 (5 bases). The clonotype originates from a man aged 18-30 years in good health. Some clones in this sample may be carry-over from other donors' samples. CDR3 DNA sequence: TGTGCCAGCAGCCGCGACAGACGAAATTCACCCCTCCACTTT. Amino acid sequence: CASSRDRRNSPLHF.